The 21 T cell receptor beta chains reported below all come from one sample, sequenced in a study of T cells in Graves' hyperthyroidism and ophthalmopathy. Amplified TCR beta CDR3 regions derived from RNA transcripts. When the TCR CDR3 underwent first-round RT-PCR, the HTBI primer set was used. Each CDR3 protein is one row after TCRdb ran MiXCR on the multiplex PCR reads. The sample consists of more than 500,000 distinct CDR3 sequences, 46% of them appearing once. Sequenced material: peripheral blood or thyroid tissue (not recorded which). Every receptor here comes from an adult woman with Graves' disease, either hyperthyroidism or ophthalmopathy (not recorded which).

As regards this clonotype: Germline and junction disagree at one end, which may indicate a read error. CDR3 loop: CATSDRTGKPYEQYF. CDR3 DNA: TGTGCCACCAGTGACCGGACAGGGAAACCCTACGAGCAGTACTTC. The chain couples TRBV6-5 to TRBJ2-7; 8 nucleotides agree with TRBD1. Germline V gene lookup returns CDR1 MNHEY and CDR2 SVGAGI. The CDR3 length is 15 residues.

The rearrangement joins TRBV2 to TRBJ2-2; tentative D call: TRBD2 (5 bases). Trimming left V 3 bases short and J 1 base short, with 18 bases between. CDR1 and CDR2 from the germline V gene are SNHLY and FYNNEI. The CDR3 has 18 residues. In DNA form, the CDR3 reads TGTGCCAGCAGTGATCCTCAAGTTTCGGGGTGGAACACCGGGGAGCTGTTTTTT. Translating gives CASSDPQVSGWNTGELFF.

The genes are TRBV20-1 and TRBJ1-4, with 8 positions matching TRBD1. The CDR3 length is 13 residues. Trimming removed 3 bases from V and 7 bases from J; junction bases left unmatched: 4. Germline lookup yields CDR1 DFQATT and CDR2 SNEGSKA (reference sequence). The CDR3 region is CSARPGGGEKLFF. DNA of the CDR3: TGCAGTGCTAGGCCAGGGGGCGGTGAAAAACTGTTTTTT.

Ten or more counts support this clonotype. This chain uses TRBV20-1 with TRBJ2-7, with D perhaps being TRBD1 or TRBD2 (7 bases each). The CDR3 is 15 amino acids. Germline V lookup: CDR1 DFQATT, CDR2 SNEGSKA (reference sequence). The V gene lost 3 bases and the J gene lost 1 base, with 16 bases spanning the gap. CDR3 sequence reads: CSASIVQGGSYEQYF. CDR3 DNA: TGCAGTGCTAGTATCGTCCAGGGGGGGTCCTACGAGCAGTACTTC.

This clonotype was detected once. This chain connects TRBV9 to TRBJ1-1, with TRBD1 matching over 8 bases. This CDR3 comprises 15 residues. With 0 bases clipped from V and 3 bases from J, the junction kept 4 bases outside the gene matches. Germline V gene lookup returns CDR1 SGDLS and CDR2 YYNGEE. As DNA, the CDR3 is TGTGCCAGCAGCGTAGAAGGACAGGGACACACTGAAGCTTTCTTT. Protein: CASSVEGQGHTEAFF.

This clonotype is a singleton in its sample. The junction differs from germline at one of its ends, possibly a read error. This chain joins TRBV24-1 and TRBJ1-5; maybe TRBD1 (6 bases). Germline CDR1 KGHDR, CDR2 SFDVKD. The CDR3 totals 17 residues. CDR3 in amino acids: CASSLPPGGGSNQPQHF. The CDR3 nucleotides are TGTGCCAGCAGTTTACCGCCTGGAGGGGGTAGCAATCAGCCCCAGCATTTT.

This clonotype was counted at least ten times. J is TRBJ1-1 and V is TRBV7-9; a possible D gene is TRBD1 (5 bases). V lost 7 bases to trimming and J lost 1 base, with 16 bases between them. CDR1 and CDR2 (germline): SEHNR, FQNEAQ (reference sequence). The CDR3 sequence is 15 residues long. For the CDR3, the DNA is TGTGCCAGCAACCACCCGGCCCAGGGGAACACTGAAGCTTTCTTT. Translated, it gives CASNHPAQGNTEAFF.

Note on this clonotype: Germline is not matched at one junction end, which may reflect a read error. This rearrangement joins TRBV7-9 to TRBJ2-5; 8 nucleotides match TRBD2. Germline V lookup: CDR1 SEHNR, CDR2 FQNEAQ (reference sequence). CDR3 length equals 13 residues. CDR3 region: CTSSSGTRETQYF. CDR3 coding DNA: TGTACCAGCAGCTCCGGGACTAGGGAGACCCAGTACTTC.

This chain connects TRBV29-1 to TRBJ2-7; 7 bases line up with TRBD2. Germline CDR1 SQVTM, CDR2 ANQGSEA. The CDR3 loop spans 14 amino acids. The CDR3 is CSAARGGPIYEQYF. DNA of the CDR3: TGCAGTGCTGCTCGGGGAGGGCCTATCTACGAGCAGTACTTC.

CDR3 loop: CASSRPGQGDGYTF. The CDR3 DNA is TGTGCCAGCAGTAGACCGGGACAGGGGGATGGCTACACCTTC. The chain combines TRBV12-3 or TRBV12-4 with TRBJ1-2; 11 nucleotides align to TRBD1. The CDR3 is made up of 14 amino acids. Trimming cost V 5 bases and J 6 bases; bases outside gene matches: 5.

The rearrangement joins TRBV12-3 or TRBV12-4 to TRBJ1-2, with D perhaps TRBD1 (5 bases). This CDR3 has 13 residues. Trimming removed 5 bases at V and 4 bases at J, with 11 bases between. CDR3 bases: TGTGCCAGCAGTAGAGACAGACTCTATGGCTACACCTTC. Translated: CASSRDRLYGYTF.

This clonotype has just a few counts. A much larger clone differs by one base, so this may be a read error. The chain couples TRBV20-1 to TRBJ2-5; a possible D gene is TRBD2 (5 bases). Germline CDR1 reads DFQATT; CDR2 reads SNEGSKA (reference sequence). The CDR3 loop spans 13 amino acids. V dropped 7 bases and J dropped 5 bases, with 17 bases sitting between them. The CDR3 protein is CSVGVGVGETQYF. The CDR3 DNA reads as TGCAGTGTCGGAGTGGGAGTTGGGGAGACCCAGTACTTC.

This clonotype was picked up many times. This chain joins TRBV2 and TRBJ1-5; 10 bases match TRBD1. The germline V gene encodes CDR1 SNHLY and CDR2 FYNNEI. V gave up 4 bases and J gave up 7 bases; unmatched junction bases: 4. CDR3 length equals 14 residues. The CDR3 DNA is TGTGCCAGCAGTGGGGGGACAGGGGTCCAGCCCCAGCATTTT. As protein: CASSGGTGVQPQHF.

This clonotype was picked up many times. The chain is built from TRBV5-1 and TRBJ1-1, with D possibly TRBD1 on 5 matching bases. Per the germline V gene, CDR1 is SGHRS and CDR2 is YFSETQ. The CDR3 has 17 residues. The germline V and J ends were trimmed by 7 bases and 0 bases, with 22 bases remaining between them. Here the CDR3 DNA reads TGCGCCAGCCGAGCCGGGGCAGGGTTAGGGGTGAACACTGAAGCTTTCTTT. Translating gives CASRAGAGLGVNTEAFF.

This clonotype was counted ten times or more. This chain links TRBV10-3 with TRBJ2-5; TRBD2 might be the D (6 bases). The CDR3 has 15 residues. Germline values: CDR1 ENHRY, CDR2 SYGVKD. Trimming took off 4 bases at V and 1 base at J, with 13 bases between the two ends. As DNA, the CDR3 is TGTGCCATCAGTGGGCCGGGAGTCTCCCAAGAGACCCAGTACTTC. Residues: CAISGPGVSQETQYF.

V usage is TRBV5-1 and J usage is TRBJ2-3; TRBD1 aligns across 8 bases. Germline V gene lookup returns CDR1 SGHRS and CDR2 YFSETQ. V lost 3 bases and J lost 6; bases outside the gene matches: 3. This CDR3 contains 13 residues. The CDR3 is CASSWTGSDTQYF. DNA for the CDR3: TGCGCCAGCAGCTGGACAGGGTCGGATACGCAGTATTTT.

The chain carries TRBV7-2 and TRBJ1-1; the match to TRBD1 covers 11 bases. V shed 5 bases, J shed 9 bases, and the junction held 8 bases outside the gene matches. The germline CDR1 and CDR2 sequences are SGHTA and FQGNSA. This CDR3 is 14 amino acids long. The CDR3 here is CASSRIGQGAQAFF. The CDR3 DNA is TGTGCCAGCAGCCGCATTGGACAGGGGGCTCAAGCTTTCTTT. The full variable domain, its missing parts supplied by reference TRBV7-2 and TRBJ1-1, is GAGVSQSPSNKVTEKGKDVELRCDPISGHTALYWYRQSLGQGLEFLIYFQGNSAPDKSGLPSDRFSAERTGGSVSTLTIQRTQQEDSAVYLCASSRIGQGAQAFFGQGTRLTVV.

The gene calls are TRBV29-1 and TRBJ2-7; 12 nucleotides match TRBD1. The CDR3 runs 15 residues. V was clipped by 1 base and J by 7 bases; unmatched bases: 8. Germline assignment: CDR1 SQVTM and CDR2 ANQGSEA. For the CDR3, the DNA is TGCAGCGTTGAAGGCCGGGGACAGGGGGCTTGGGAGCAGTACTTC. Encoded protein: CSVEGRGQGAWEQYF.

The sample holds many counts of this clonotype. V usage is TRBV12-3 or TRBV12-4 and J usage is TRBJ2-5, with 12 bases lining up with TRBD2. The CDR3 extends over 16 amino acids. The V segment lost 6 bases and the J segment 3 bases; nucleotides outside the gene matches: 8. CDR3 sequence: CASSETSGRPKETQYF. The DNA for the CDR3 is TGTGCCAGCAGCGAGACTAGCGGGAGACCGAAAGAGACCCAGTACTTC.

Turning to this clonotype: One end of the junction varies from germline; a read error may be responsible. The chain joins TRBV10-3 to TRBJ1-5, with D uncertain. This CDR3 contains 17 residues. CDR1 ENHRY and CDR2 SYGVKD come from the germline V gene. The CDR3 DNA follows: TGTGCCAGCAGTTCGGGCCCCAGAGGGTACAGCAATCAGCCCCAGCATTTT. Protein sequence: CASSSGPRGYSNQPQHF.

This clonotype was counted once. This rearrangement joins TRBV6-1 to TRBJ1-2; weak D call: TRBD1 (5 bases). CDR1 MNHNS and CDR2 SASEGT come from the germline V gene. Deletions cut 6 bases from V and 3 bases from J, with 11 bases between. The CDR3 loop spans 13 amino acids. CDR3 DNA: TGTGCCAGCAGACGGACATACGACTATGGCTACACCTTC. Protein sequence: CASRRTYDYGYTF.